Below, one TCR beta chain is given with its context. This entry belongs to a study of OX40 agonist ivuxolimab in advanced cancers. Germline CDR1 reads MNHEY; CDR2 reads SMNVEV (reference sequence). With 3 bases removed from V and 4 bases from J, the gap between germline ends came to 12 bases. The CDR3 length is 14 residues. Method: immunoSEQ multiplex PCR; TCRdb's copy keeps in-frame clones and lacks some. Here the sample spans about 99,000 clones, roughly 91% being singletons. The gene calls are TRBV27 and TRBJ1-1; D may be TRBD1 (5 bases). The sequence derives from an adult with an advanced solid tumor such as melanoma, head and neck, liver or kidney cancer. Sequencing used CD4+ or CD8+ T cells sorted from blood, obtained in a trial of the OX40 agonist ivuxolimab. The CDR3 sequence: CASSFIQGSTEAFF. The CDR3 coding sequence is TGTGCCAGCAGTTTCATCCAGGGAAGCACTGAAGCTTTCTTT.